This T cell receptor beta chain was documented in a study of cytomegalovirus exposure and HLA in healthy donors. The study ran its PCR with 60 Vbeta and 13 Jbeta primers. The assay was immunoSEQ multiplex PCR, and TCRdb's table has in-frame clones only and misses some. The table has more than 85,000 clones, about four fifths seen once. The germline CDR1 and CDR2 sequences are SGDLS and YYNGEE. The CDR3 runs 11 residues. V was pared by 4 bases and J by 9 bases, with 10 bases between. Study conclusions and caveats: Sequences of the TCR beta chain were said to predict the HLA-A and HLA-B alleles of most subjects accurately.

A remark on this clone: Its antigen remains unidentified.

The clonotype was recovered from a man aged 25 to 40 in good health and CMV-seronegative. The sample consisted of PBMCs. The rearrangement joins TRBV9 to TRBJ2-5; D is possibly TRBD2 (6 bases). CDR3 sequence (DNA): TGTGCCAGCAGCTCTGGAGGGCCCCAGTACTTC. This sequence encodes CASSSGGPQYF.